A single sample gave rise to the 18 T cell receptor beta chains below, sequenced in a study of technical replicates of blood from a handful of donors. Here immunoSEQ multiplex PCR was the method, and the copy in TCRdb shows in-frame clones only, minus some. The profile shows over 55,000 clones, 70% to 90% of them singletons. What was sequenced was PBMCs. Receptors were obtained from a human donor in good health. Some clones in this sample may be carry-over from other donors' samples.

CDR3 region: CASSSPGTGLYGYTF. The CDR3 DNA is TGTGCCAGTAGTTCCCCCGGGACAGGGCTCTATGGCTACACCTTC. The rearrangement joins TRBV19 to TRBJ1-2, with 9 bases identical to TRBD1. The germline V gene has CDR1 LNHDA and CDR2 SQIVND (reference sequence). The CDR3 length is 15 residues. Losses at the gene ends were 5 bases for V and 4 bases for J; bases not matched to a gene: 8.

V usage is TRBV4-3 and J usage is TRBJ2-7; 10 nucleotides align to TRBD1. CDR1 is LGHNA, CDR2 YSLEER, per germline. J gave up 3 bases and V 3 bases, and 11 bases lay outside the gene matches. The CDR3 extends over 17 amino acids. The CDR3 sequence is CASSQGYGTGVNYEQYF. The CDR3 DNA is TGCGCCAGCAGCCAGGGTTACGGGACAGGGGTTAACTACGAGCAGTACTTC.

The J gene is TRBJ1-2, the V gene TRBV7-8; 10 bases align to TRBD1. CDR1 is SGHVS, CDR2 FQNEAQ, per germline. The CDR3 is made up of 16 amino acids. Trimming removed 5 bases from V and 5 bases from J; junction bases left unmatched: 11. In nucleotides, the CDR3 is TGTGCCAGCAGCACAGACAGGGGGCGCTTCCAATATGGCTACACCTTC. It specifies CASSTDRGRFQYGYTF.

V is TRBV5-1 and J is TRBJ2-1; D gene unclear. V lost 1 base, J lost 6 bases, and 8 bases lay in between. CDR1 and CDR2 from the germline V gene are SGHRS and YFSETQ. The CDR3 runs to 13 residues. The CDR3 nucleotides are TGCGCCAGCAGCTTGAACTCCCCCAATGAGCAGTTCTTC. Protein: CASSLNSPNEQFF.

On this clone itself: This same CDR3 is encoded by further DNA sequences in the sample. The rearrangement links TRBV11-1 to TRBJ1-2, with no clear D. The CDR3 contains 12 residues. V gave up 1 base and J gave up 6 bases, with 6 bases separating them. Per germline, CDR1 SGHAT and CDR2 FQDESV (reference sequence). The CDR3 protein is CASSLGGDGYTF. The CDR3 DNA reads TGTGCCAGCAGCTTAGGCGGGGATGGCTACACCTTC.

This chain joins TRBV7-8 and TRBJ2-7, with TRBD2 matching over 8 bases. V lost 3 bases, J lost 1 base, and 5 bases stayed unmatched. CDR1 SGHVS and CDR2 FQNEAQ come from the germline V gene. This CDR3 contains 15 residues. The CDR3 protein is CASSFGTSVSYEQYF. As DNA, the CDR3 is TGTGCCAGCAGCTTCGGGACTAGTGTTTCCTACGAGCAGTACTTC. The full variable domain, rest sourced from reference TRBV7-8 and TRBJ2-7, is GAGVSQSPRYKVAKRGQDVALRCDPISGHVSLFWYQQALGQGPEFLTYFQNEAQLDKSGLPSDRFFAERPEGSVSTLKIQRTQQEDSAVYLCASSFGTSVSYEQYFGPGTRLTVT.

The DNA for the CDR3 is TGTGCCAGCAGTTCCTGGACAGGGGGCGACACCGGGGAGCTGTTTTTT. Protein product: CASSSWTGGDTGELFF. This chain uses TRBV5-8 with TRBJ2-2; 11 bases are shared with TRBD1. The ends lost 5 bases at V and 3 bases at J; junction bases unmatched: 6. Germline values: CDR1 SGHTS, CDR2 YDEGEE. The CDR3 runs 16 residues.

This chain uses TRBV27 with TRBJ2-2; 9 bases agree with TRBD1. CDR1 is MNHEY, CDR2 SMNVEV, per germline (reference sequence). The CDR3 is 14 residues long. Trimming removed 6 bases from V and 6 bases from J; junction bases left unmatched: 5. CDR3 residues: CASRPDRGSGELFF. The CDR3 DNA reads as TGTGCCAGCAGACCCGACAGGGGGTCCGGGGAGCTGTTTTTT.

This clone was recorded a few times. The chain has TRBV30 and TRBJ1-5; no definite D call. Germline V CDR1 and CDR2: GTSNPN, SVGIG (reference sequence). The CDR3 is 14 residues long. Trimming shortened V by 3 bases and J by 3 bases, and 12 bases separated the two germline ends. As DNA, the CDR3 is TGTGCCTGGAGCGGTAGTGCTTTCAATCAGCCCCAGCATTTT. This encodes CAWSGSAFNQPQHF.

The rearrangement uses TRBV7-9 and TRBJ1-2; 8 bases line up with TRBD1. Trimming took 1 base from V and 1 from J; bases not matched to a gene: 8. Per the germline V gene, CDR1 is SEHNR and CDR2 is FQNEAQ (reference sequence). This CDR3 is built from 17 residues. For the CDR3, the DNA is TGTGCCAGCAGCTTAGGTGCAGGGGGCAAGTTTAACTATGGCTACACCTTC. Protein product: CASSLGAGGKFNYGYTF.

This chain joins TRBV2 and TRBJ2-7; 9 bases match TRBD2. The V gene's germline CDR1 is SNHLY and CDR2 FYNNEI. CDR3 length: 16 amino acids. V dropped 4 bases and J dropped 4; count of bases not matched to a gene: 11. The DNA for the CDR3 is TGTGCCAGCAGTGTTCCGACGGGACTAGCTCGATACGAGCAGTACTTC. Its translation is CASSVPTGLARYEQYF.

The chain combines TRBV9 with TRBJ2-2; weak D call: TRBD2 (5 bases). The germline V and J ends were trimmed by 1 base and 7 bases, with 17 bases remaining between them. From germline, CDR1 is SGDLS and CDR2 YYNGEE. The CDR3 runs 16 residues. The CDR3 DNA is TGTGCCAGCAGCGTAAGTGACGGACTCGATGGCGGGGAGCTGTTTTTT. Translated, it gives CASSVSDGLDGGELFF. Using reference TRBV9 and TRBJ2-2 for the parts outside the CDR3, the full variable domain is DSGVTQTPKHLITATGQRVTLRCSPRSGDLSVYWYQQSLDQGLQFLIQYYNGEERAKGNILERFSAQQFPDLHSELNLSSLELGDSALYFCASSVSDGLDGGELFFGEGSRLTVL.

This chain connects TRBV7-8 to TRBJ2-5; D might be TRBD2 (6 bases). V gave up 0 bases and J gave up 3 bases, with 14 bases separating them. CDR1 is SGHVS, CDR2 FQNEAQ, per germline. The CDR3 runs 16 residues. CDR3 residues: CASSLAPDGRKETQYF. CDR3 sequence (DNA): TGTGCCAGCAGCTTAGCACCGGACGGGAGAAAAGAGACCCAGTACTTC.

The CDR3 nucleotides are TGTGCCAGCAGCCAAGAGGGGGGACTTCACAATGAGCAGTTCTTC. This gives the protein CASSQEGGLHNEQFF. The chain is built from TRBV4-2 and TRBJ2-1; D is perhaps TRBD2 (6 bases). Looked up from germline, CDR1 is LGHNA and CDR2 is YNFKEQ. The CDR3 covers 15 residues. Trimming removed 0 bases at V and 5 bases at J, with 11 bases between.

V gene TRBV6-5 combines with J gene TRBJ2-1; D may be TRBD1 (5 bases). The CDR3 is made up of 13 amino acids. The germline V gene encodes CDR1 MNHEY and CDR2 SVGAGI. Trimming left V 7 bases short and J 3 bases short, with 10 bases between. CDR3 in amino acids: CASKGARYNEQFF. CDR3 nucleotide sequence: TGTGCCAGCAAAGGGGCCCGCTACAATGAGCAGTTCTTC.

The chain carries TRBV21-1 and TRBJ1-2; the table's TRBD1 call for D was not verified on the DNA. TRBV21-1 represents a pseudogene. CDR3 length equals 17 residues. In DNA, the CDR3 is TGTGCCAGCACCATACTGGGCCAGGGGTACAGACTGCATGGCTACACCTTC. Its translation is CASTILGQGYRLHGYTF.

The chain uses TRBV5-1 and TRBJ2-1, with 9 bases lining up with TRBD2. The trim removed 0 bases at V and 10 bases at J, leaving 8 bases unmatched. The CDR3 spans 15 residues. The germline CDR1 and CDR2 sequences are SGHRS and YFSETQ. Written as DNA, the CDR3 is TGCGCCAGCAGCTTGGCAGCGGGGGGCCCTCCCGAGCAGTTCTTC. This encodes CASSLAAGGPPEQFF.

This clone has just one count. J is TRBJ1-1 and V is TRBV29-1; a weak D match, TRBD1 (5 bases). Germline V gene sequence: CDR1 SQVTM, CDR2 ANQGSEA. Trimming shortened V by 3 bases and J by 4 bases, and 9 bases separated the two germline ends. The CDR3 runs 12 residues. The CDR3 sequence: CSVDGGTTEAFF. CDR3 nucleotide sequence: TGCAGCGTTGACGGAGGGACCACTGAAGCTTTCTTT.